This is a list of T cell receptor beta chains from one sample in a study of cytomegalovirus exposure and HLA in healthy donors. Method: immunoSEQ multiplex PCR; TCRdb's copy keeps in-frame clones and lacks some. The data contain 130,000 or so clones, nearly 90% of them seen just once; the ten biggest clones take up about 3.7%. The sequencing input was PBMCs. The receptors were sampled from a man between 25 and 39 years old in good health and CMV-seronegative. Each CDR3 is given with its conserved first and last residue. D genes are given only for firm matches. A row's size may be missing; if present it is once, few, many or a size class.

D	J	V	size	CDR3	DNA
TRBD1	TRBJ2-2	TRBV9	.	CASSVWGQRTGELFF	TGTGCCAGCAGCGTATGGGGACAGAGAACCGGGGAGCTGTTTTTT
TRBD1	TRBJ1-5	TRBV7-9	.	CASSLGQDNQPQHF	TGTGCCAGCAGCTTGGGACAGGACAATCAGCCCCAGCATTTT
TRBD1	TRBJ1-2	TRBV5-5	.	CASSLGRDRVVGYTF	TGTGCCAGCAGCTTGGGCCGGGACAGGGTGGTCGGCTACACCTTC
.	TRBJ1-1	TRBV5-8	.	CASSLGGVGTEAFF	TGTGCCAGCAGCTTGGGGGGGGTCGGCACTGAAGCTTTCTTT
.	TRBJ2-1	TRBV27	.	CASSFSGYNEQFF	TGTGCCAGCAGTTTCAGCGGATACAATGAGCAGTTCTTC
TRBD1	TRBJ1-2	TRBV2	.	CASSGGQGFYGYTF	TGTGCCAGCAGTGGGGGACAGGGATTCTATGGCTACACCTTC
.	TRBJ1-6	TRBV28	.	CASSYGSKGVGSPLHF	TGTGCCAGCAGTTACGGGTCAAAGGGGGTTGGGTCACCCCTCCACTTT
.	TRBJ1-3	TRBV6-6	once	CASSSVLSGNTIYF	TGTGCCAGCAGTTCCGTCCTCTCTGGAAACACCATATATTTT
.	TRBJ1-1	TRBV19	once	CASRQEEVTEAFF	TGTGCCAGTAGGCAAGAGGAGGTCACTGAAGCTTTCTTT
.	TRBJ1-5	TRBV6-1	.	CASSEPGSPNYSNQPQHF	TGTGCCAGCAGTGAACCTGGCAGTCCCAATTATAGCAATCAGCCCCAGCATTTT
.	TRBJ2-3	TRBV7-2	.	CASSLGTYTDTQYF	TGTGCCAGCAGCCTCGGGACTTACACAGATACGCAGTATTTT
.	TRBJ2-1	TRBV10-3	.	CAIRDTYNEQFF	TGTGCCATCAGGGACACTTACAATGAGCAGTTCTTC
.	TRBJ2-7	TRBV13	.	CASSPAGTYEQYF	TGTGCCAGCAGTCCGGCAGGAACCTACGAGCAGTACTTC
.	TRBJ2-2	TRBV6-5	.	CASRSMTGGAGELFF	TGTGCCAGCAGATCTATGACCGGAGGCGCCGGGGAGCTGTTTTTT
.	TRBJ1-3	TRBV9	.	CASSVSRGLSGNTIYF	TGTGCCAGCAGCGTCAGCAGGGGCCTCTCTGGAAACACCATATATTTT
TRBD2	TRBJ2-7	TRBV27	once	CASSSTSGGYEQYF	TGTGCCAGCAGCTCGACTAGCGGAGGTTACGAGCAGTACTTC
.	TRBJ1-6	TRBV18	.	CASSTGEAVYSPLHF	TGTGCCAGCTCAACCGGGGAGGCTGTGTACTCACCCCTCCACTTT
.	TRBJ2-7	TRBV18	few	CASSSGGGRYEQYF	TGTGCCAGCTCATCAGGTGGGGGCAGATACGAGCAGTACTTC
TRBD1	TRBJ1-1	TRBV5-4	few	CASSFDRGHAEAFF	TGTGCCAGCAGCTTCGACAGGGGGCATGCTGAAGCTTTCTTT
TRBD1	TRBJ2-7	TRBV6-6	.	CASSYSGQGSYEQYF	TGTGCCAGCAGTTATTCTGGACAGGGATCCTACGAGCAGTACTTC
TRBD2	TRBJ2-7	TRBV28	.	CASSLGTSGGVTYEQYF	TGTGCCAGCAGTTTAGGGACTAGCGGGGGGGTGACCTACGAGCAGTACTTC
TRBD1	TRBJ1-5	TRBV6-1	.	CASSEDDRGVRLGNQPQHF	TGTGCCAGCAGTGAAGACGACAGGGGAGTGAGGTTGGGCAATCAGCCCCAGCATTTT
.	TRBJ1-4	TRBV4-1	.	CASSQGEGRGEKLFF	TGCGCCAGCAGCCAAGGAGAGGGTAGAGGGGAAAAACTGTTTTTT